The 17 T cell receptor beta chains listed next were all sequenced from one sample in a study of blood T cells in healthy people across ages. Primers used in a second PCR of roughly 6 to 11 cycles were a sample-barcoded 5' primer and a J-beta primer mix. TCRdb used MiXCR to reprocess the 5' RACE reads, holding one entry per CDR3 protein. The sample holds 800,000 to 950,000 distinct CDR3 sequences; roughly 50% are singletons and the top ten take over 10%. The sequenced sample was blood. These receptors all stem from a man in his thirties or forties in good health.

The genes are TRBV3-1 and TRBJ2-1; D might be TRBD2 (7 bases). V gave up 0 bases and J gave up 5 bases, with 14 bases separating them. In germline, CDR1 is LGHDT, CDR2 YNNKEL (reference sequence). The CDR3 consists of 16 residues. The CDR3 region is CASSQEGRGQNNEQFF. Here the CDR3 DNA reads TGTGCCAGCAGCCAAGAGGGGCGGGGGCAGAACAATGAGCAGTTCTTC.

The chain combines TRBV29-1 with TRBJ1-2; a possible D gene is TRBD1 (6 bases). Between the trimmed V and J ends, which lost 8 bases and 7 bases, there was a span of 17 bases. Germline V lookup: CDR1 SQVTM, CDR2 ANQGSEA. The CDR3 contains 12 residues. The CDR3 sequence is CSPYRVTSGYTF. For the CDR3, the DNA is TGCAGCCCTTACAGGGTAACCTCTGGCTACACCTTC.

At least ten counts were recorded for this clonotype. The chain is built from TRBV11-3 and TRBJ2-5; D is undetermined. V was cut by 0 bases and J by 7 bases, with 15 bases left in between. The CDR3 spans 15 residues. From germline, CDR1 is SGHNT and CDR2 YENEEA. The CDR3 here is CASSLDCRPHPTQYF. In DNA form, the CDR3 reads TGTGCCAGCAGCTTAGATTGTAGACCTCACCCGACCCAGTACTTC.

The genes are TRBV19 and TRBJ2-6; TRBD2 agrees at 8 bases. The V gene end was trimmed by 8 bases and the J gene end by 1 base; junction bases not matched to a gene: 13. This CDR3 is 18 amino acids long. Germline-derived CDR1 and CDR2 are LNHDA and SQIVND (reference sequence). The CDR3 protein is CASRLAGGPYSGANVLTF. CDR3 nucleotides: TGTGCCAGTCGTCTGGCGGGGGGTCCTTATTCTGGGGCCAACGTCCTGACTTTC.

This clonotype was seen many times. This chain connects TRBV27 to TRBJ2-3, with D possibly called TRBD1 or TRBD2 (5 bases each). Deletions cut 6 bases from V and 8 bases from J, with 9 bases between. The CDR3 totals 11 residues. Germline CDR1 is MNHEY and CDR2 is SMNVEV (reference sequence). CDR3 sequence: CASRLRGTQYF. The CDR3 DNA is TGTGCCAGCAGACTGAGGGGTACGCAGTATTTT.

J is TRBJ1-1 and V is TRBV3-1, with D possibly TRBD1 on 5 matching bases. The CDR3 totals 14 residues. V lost 4 bases, J lost 4 bases, and 13 bases lay in between. CDR1 and CDR2 from the germline V gene are LGHDT and YNNKEL (reference sequence). The CDR3 DNA is TGTGCCAGCAGCCGGAGGGACGGAACCACTGAAGCTTTCTTT. As protein: CASSRRDGTTEAFF.

The CDR3 is CATSDLSGAGNEQFF. For the CDR3, the DNA is TGTGCCACCAGTGATTTGAGTGGGGCGGGCAATGAGCAGTTCTTC. V usage is TRBV24-1 and J usage is TRBJ2-1; D is perhaps TRBD1 or TRBD2 (5 bases each). This CDR3 region has 15 residues. CDR1 is KGHDR and CDR2 is SFDVKD in the germline V gene. V was cut by 0 bases and J by 6 bases, with 11 bases left in between.

This clonotype was recorded a few times. The CDR3 sequence: CASSEDMGRADTQYF. CDR3 coding DNA: TGTGCCAGCAGTGAAGACATGGGGCGCGCAGATACGCAGTATTTT. The chain links TRBV6-1 to TRBJ2-3, with TRBD1 as a possible D gene (5 bases). Germline-derived CDR1 and CDR2 are MNHNS and SASEGT. The CDR3 contains 15 residues. The V end was cut by 1 base, the J end by 4 bases, with 12 bases between.

The chain couples TRBV7-2 to TRBJ2-7; D unclear. Trimming pared 11 bases from V and 0 bases from J, leaving 17 bases between. The germline V gene encodes CDR1 SGHTA and CDR2 FQGNSA. The CDR3 is 14 amino acids. CDR3 in DNA: TGTGCCGCTAGGCCCGACTCCAACTCCTACGAGCAGTACTTC. Translating it yields CAARPDSNSYEQYF. The variable domain in full, with the rest retrieved from reference TRBV7-2 and TRBJ2-7, is GAGVSQSPSNKVTEKGKDVELRCDPISGHTALYWYRQSLGQGLEFLIYFQGNSAPDKSGLPSDRFSAERTGGSVSTLTIQRTQQEDSAVYLCAARPDSNSYEQYFGPGTRLTVT.

The chain carries TRBV7-8 and TRBJ2-3; a weak D match, TRBD1 (5 bases). The V end was cut by 2 bases, the J end by 0 bases, with 15 bases between. Germline V lookup: CDR1 SGHVS, CDR2 FQNEAQ. CDR3 size: 17 residues. The CDR3 reads CASSLFPEQASTDTQYF. In nucleotides, the CDR3 is TGTGCCAGCAGCTTATTTCCGGAACAGGCCAGCACAGATACGCAGTATTTT.

The rearrangement uses TRBV7-3 and TRBJ2-3, with D possibly TRBD2 on 6 matching bases. V dropped 5 bases and J dropped 4 bases, with 16 bases sitting between them. The CDR3 is 15 residues long. Germline CDR1 and CDR2: SGHTA and FQGTGA. CDR3 DNA sequence: TGTGCCAGCAGCGGCAGTGGACTATTTTCAGATACGCAGTATTTT. It encodes CASSGSGLFSDTQYF.

CDR3 sequence (DNA): TGTGCCAGCAGCCAACCGGGACAGGGGGTCAACGAGCAGTACTTC. This encodes CASSQPGQGVNEQYF. The J gene is TRBJ2-7, the V gene TRBV4-2, with TRBD1 identical over 11 bases. V shed 2 bases, J shed 5 bases, and the junction held 5 bases outside the gene matches. This CDR3 is 15 amino acids long. Germline values: CDR1 LGHNA, CDR2 YNFKEQ.

In DNA, the CDR3 is TGTGCCAGCAGCCAAGGGACAGGGGTTTTAGGCTACACCTTC. It encodes CASSQGTGVLGYTF. The chain couples TRBV3-1 to TRBJ1-2; TRBD1 matches 9 bases. This CDR3 is built from 14 residues. Losses at the gene ends were 1 base for V and 8 bases for J; bases not matched to a gene: 5. CDR1 and CDR2 (germline): LGHDT, YNNKEL (reference sequence).

This chain uses TRBV7-9 with TRBJ2-3; 11 bases are a match to TRBD2. Germline V CDR1 and CDR2: SEHNR, FQNEAQ (reference sequence). This CDR3 comprises 18 residues. The ends lost 0 bases at V and 6 bases at J; junction bases unmatched: 11. CDR3 DNA sequence: TGTGCCAGCAGCTTAGCCGGGACTAGCGGAATTATAACGGATACGCAGTATTTT. Protein: CASSLAGTSGIITDTQYF. The variable domain in full, completed from reference TRBV7-9 and TRBJ2-3, reads DTGVSQNPRHKITKRGQNVTFRCDPISEHNRLYWYRQTLGQGPEFLTYFQNEAQLEKSRLLSDRFSAERPKGSFSTLEIQRTEQGDSAMYLCASSLAGTSGIITDTQYFGPGTRLTVL.

In this sample, this clonotype turned up a few times. This chain connects TRBV24-1 to TRBJ2-5; 7 bases agree with TRBD1. The germline CDR1 and CDR2 sequences are KGHDR and SFDVKD. V trimming: 3 bases; J trimming: 0 bases; junction bases outside the gene matches: 3. This CDR3 comprises 15 residues. The CDR3 sequence is CATSDLQGDQETQYF. The CDR3 DNA follows: TGTGCCACCAGTGATCTTCAGGGGGACCAAGAGACCCAGTACTTC.

The chain uses TRBV12-3 or TRBV12-4 and TRBJ2-1, with D possibly called TRBD1 or TRBD2 (5 bases each). V was clipped by 6 bases and J by 7 bases, with 13 bases between them. The CDR3 extends over 13 amino acids. The CDR3 DNA follows: TGTGCCAGCAGGATTGGGGGATTAAATGAGCAGTTCTTC. Translating it yields CASRIGGLNEQFF.

The genes are TRBV27 and TRBJ2-7; maybe TRBD2 (6 bases). This CDR3 region has 14 residues. The V and J ends lost 6 bases and 3 bases respectively, with 15 bases between them. CDR1 is MNHEY and CDR2 is SMNVEV in the germline V gene (reference sequence). The CDR3 sequence: CASSLFGGDYEQYF. The CDR3 nucleotides are TGTGCCAGCAGCCTATTCGGCGGGGACTACGAGCAGTACTTC.